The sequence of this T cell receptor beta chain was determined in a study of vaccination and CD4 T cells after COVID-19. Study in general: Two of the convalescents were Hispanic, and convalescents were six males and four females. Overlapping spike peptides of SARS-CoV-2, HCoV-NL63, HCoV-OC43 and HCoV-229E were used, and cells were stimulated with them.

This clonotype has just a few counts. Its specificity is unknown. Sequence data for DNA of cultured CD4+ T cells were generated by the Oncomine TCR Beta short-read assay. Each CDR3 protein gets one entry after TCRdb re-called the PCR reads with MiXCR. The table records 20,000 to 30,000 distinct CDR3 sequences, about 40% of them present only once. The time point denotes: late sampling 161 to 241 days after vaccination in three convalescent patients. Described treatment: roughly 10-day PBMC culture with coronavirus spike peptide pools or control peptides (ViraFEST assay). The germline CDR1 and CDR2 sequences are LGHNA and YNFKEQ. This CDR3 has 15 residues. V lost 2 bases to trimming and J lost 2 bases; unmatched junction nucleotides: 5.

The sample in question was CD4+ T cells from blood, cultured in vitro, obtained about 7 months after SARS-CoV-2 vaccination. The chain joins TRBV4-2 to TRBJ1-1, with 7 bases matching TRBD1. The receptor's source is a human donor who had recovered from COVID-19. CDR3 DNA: TGTGCCAGCAGCCAAACAGGGGCGCCAAACACTGAAGCTTTCTTT. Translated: CASSQTGAPNTEAFF.